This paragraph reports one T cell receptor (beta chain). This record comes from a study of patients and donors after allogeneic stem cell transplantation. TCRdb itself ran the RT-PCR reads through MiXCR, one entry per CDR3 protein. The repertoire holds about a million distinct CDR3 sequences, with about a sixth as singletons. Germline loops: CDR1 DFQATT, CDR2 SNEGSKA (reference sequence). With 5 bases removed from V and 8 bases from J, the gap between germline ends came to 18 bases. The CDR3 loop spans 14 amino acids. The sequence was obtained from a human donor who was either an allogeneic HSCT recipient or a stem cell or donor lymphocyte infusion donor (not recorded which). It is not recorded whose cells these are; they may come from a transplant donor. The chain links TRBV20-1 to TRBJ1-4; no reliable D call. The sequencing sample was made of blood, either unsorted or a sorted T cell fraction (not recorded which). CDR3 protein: CSASNGRVREKLFF. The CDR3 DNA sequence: TGCAGTGCTTCGAACGGGAGGGTTCGGGAAAAACTGTTTTTT.